The clone carrying this T cell receptor (beta chain) has just a few counts. The study ran its PCR with 60 Vbeta and 13 Jbeta primers. TCRdb's table, derived via immunoSEQ multiplex PCR, lists solely in-frame clones and lacks some. Here the sample spans about 59,000 clones, approximately 80% being singletons. The donors (healthy individuals) were bone marrow donors. V was pared by 3 bases and J by 1 base, with 7 bases between. Germline assignment: CDR1 LNHDA and CDR2 SQIVND (reference sequence). This CDR3 has 15 residues. This record belongs to a study of cytomegalovirus exposure and HLA in healthy donors.

The chain couples TRBV19 to TRBJ2-6; D possibly corresponds to TRBD1 (5 bases). Sequences were obtained from PBMCs. This sequence originates from a human donor in good health. The DNA for the CDR3 is TGTGCCAGTAGTATGTACAGGTCTGGGGCCAACGTCCTGACTTTC. Encoded protein: CASSMYRSGANVLTF.